The next 14 T cell receptor beta chains were all read from a single sample in a study of post-analysis software for immune sequencing data (dated by TCRdb to the mid-2010s). The investigation overall reported the following: Roughly 5 TRBV segments, including TRBV5-6, TRBV5-1 and TRBV20-1, were significantly more frequent in patients than controls.

These receptors are not linked to any known antigen. Library preparation was by PCR. TCRdb lists the instrument as Illumina HiSeq 2500. To reduce PCR and sequencing biases, unique molecular identifiers were incorporated into the TCR beta cDNA libraries. TCRdb's own reprocessing of the public reads used fastp at Q25 and MiXCR and kept productive beta chains. When rows share a CDR3 protein, they turn into one entry using the most common DNA and genes. This sample holds 820,000 or so distinct CDR3 sequences; about 57% were observed only once. Approximately 4.2% of the sample goes to the ten largest clones. What was sequenced was blood. The receptors shown here come from a girl aged 10 to 17 with multiple sclerosis.

This clonotype was detected only a few times. V gene TRBV27 combines with J gene TRBJ2-2, with 10 bases that match TRBD2. Germline loops: CDR1 MNHEY, CDR2 SMNVEV (reference sequence). The CDR3 contains 16 residues. The V segment lost 2 bases and the J segment 5 bases; nucleotides outside the gene matches: 5. CDR3: CASSLELAGRTGELFF. The DNA for the CDR3 is TGTGCCAGCAGTTTAGAACTAGCGGGACGTACCGGGGAGCTGTTTTTT.

V usage is TRBV5-1 and J usage is TRBJ2-3; possible D gene TRBD2, 6 bases. The V gene's germline CDR1 is SGHRS and CDR2 YFSETQ. The V end lost 3 bases, the J end lost 6 bases, and 17 bases lay between the germline ends. The CDR3 is 15 amino acids. CDR3 loop: CASSSAGGHSDTQYF. CDR3 bases: TGCGCCAGCAGCTCCGCCGGAGGGCATAGTGATACGCAGTATTTT.

The chain couples TRBV20-1 to TRBJ1-2, with D unresolved. V was pared by 6 bases and J by 8 bases, with 16 bases between. CDR1 is DFQATT and CDR2 is SNEGSKA in the germline V gene (reference sequence). The CDR3 extends over 12 amino acids. Here the CDR3 reads CSASTFPYGYTF. CDR3 in DNA: TGCAGTGCGTCAACGTTTCCTTACGGCTACACCTTC.

The J gene is TRBJ1-1, the V gene TRBV20-1; D is uncertain. The CDR3 consists of 12 residues. V lost 6 bases and J lost 1, with 9 bases in between. Germline-derived CDR1 and CDR2 are DFQATT and SNEGSKA (reference sequence). This CDR3 reads CSAPLENTEAFF. DNA for the CDR3: TGCAGTGCCCCTCTGGAGAACACTGAAGCTTTCTTT.

This clonotype was detected only a few times. Written as DNA, the CDR3 is TGCGCCAGCAGCTTGGATGGCAGGGGCCCTAGGAAGACCCAGTACTTC. Amino acid sequence: CASSLDGRGPRKTQYF. The chain couples TRBV5-1 to TRBJ2-5; D perhaps matches TRBD1 (6 bases). The CDR3 consists of 16 residues. V lost 0 bases, J lost 6 bases, and 18 bases lay in between. The germline gives CDR1 SGHRS, CDR2 YFSETQ.

This clonotype was counted between two and nine times. The chain joins TRBV29-1 to TRBJ2-1, with D tentatively TRBD1 or TRBD2 (5 bases each). V was cut by 3 bases and J by 2 bases, with 17 bases left in between. The CDR3 is 16 residues long. In germline, CDR1 is SQVTM, CDR2 ANQGSEA. The CDR3: CSVEPGPPLPYNEQFF. Written as DNA, the CDR3 is TGCAGCGTTGAGCCGGGACCCCCATTGCCCTACAATGAGCAGTTCTTC.

This chain connects TRBV20-1 to TRBJ2-1; D might be TRBD2 (5 bases). V lost 5 bases and J 11 bases, leaving 13 bases between the germline ends. Germline CDR1 and CDR2: DFQATT and SNEGSKA (reference sequence). CDR3 size: 11 residues. CDR3 region: CSAGERNQQFF. CDR3 coding DNA: TGCAGTGCTGGGGAGCGGAACCAGCAGTTCTTC.

This sequence joins TRBV6-1 and TRBJ2-7; 10 nucleotides line up with TRBD1. V shed 2 bases and J 3 bases; nucleotides not matched to a gene: 4. CDR1 is MNHNS and CDR2 is SASEGT in the germline V gene. The CDR3 spans 15 residues. CDR3 in DNA: TGTGCCAGCAGTGAAATGGGGACAGGGGTCTACGAGCAGTACTTC. Protein: CASSEMGTGVYEQYF.

This rearrangement joins TRBV6-1 to TRBJ2-1; TRBD2 matches 13 bases. The CDR3 runs to 18 residues. Unmatched junction bases numbered 10, after V lost 8 bases and J lost 0 bases. CDR1 is MNHNS and CDR2 is SASEGT in the germline V gene. This CDR3 reads CASPPTSGRPSSYNEQFF. The DNA of the CDR3 is TGTGCCAGCCCGCCGACTAGCGGGAGGCCCAGCTCCTACAATGAGCAGTTCTTC.

CDR3 loop: CASREDRSNEQFF. The CDR3 nucleotides are TGTGCCAGCAGAGAGGACAGGAGCAATGAGCAGTTCTTC. The rearrangement joins TRBV2 to TRBJ2-1; the match to TRBD1 covers 7 bases. This CDR3 is built from 13 residues. Trimming removed 6 bases from V and 6 bases from J; junction bases left unmatched: 5. The germline gives CDR1 SNHLY, CDR2 FYNNEI.

V is TRBV14 and J is TRBJ2-7, with 16 positions matching TRBD2. The CDR3 runs to 18 residues. J gave up 2 bases and V 4 bases, and 8 bases lay outside the gene matches. Germline CDR1 SGHDN, CDR2 FVKESK. CDR3 loop: CASSPWPGTSGRAYEQYF. DNA of the CDR3: TGTGCCAGCAGCCCCTGGCCCGGGACTAGCGGGAGGGCCTACGAGCAGTACTTC.

This clonotype was found a few times. This rearrangement joins TRBV5-1 to TRBJ2-4, with D possibly being TRBD1 or TRBD2 (5 bases each). Germline V gene lookup returns CDR1 SGHRS and CDR2 YFSETQ. Trimming cost V 0 bases and J 6 bases, with 13 bases left between them. This CDR3 spans 15 amino acids. Written as DNA, the CDR3 is TGCGCCAGCAGCTTGGCAGGGACCTGGGGAAACATTCAGTACTTC. Amino acids: CASSLAGTWGNIQYF. The full variable domain, its missing parts supplied by reference TRBV5-1 and TRBJ2-4, is KAGVTQTPRYLIKTRGQQVTLSCSPISGHRSVSWYQQTPGQGLQFLFEYFSETQRNKGNFPGRFSGRQFSNSRSEMNVSTLELGDSALYLCASSLAGTWGNIQYFGAGTRLSVL.

This chain uses TRBV7-3 with TRBJ2-7; 8 bases agree with TRBD1. Germline CDR1 is SGHTA and CDR2 is FQGTGA. The CDR3 is made up of 13 amino acids. The V segment lost 2 bases and the J segment 5 bases; nucleotides outside the gene matches: 2. Here the CDR3 reads CASSLWTGNEQYF. The CDR3 DNA reads TGTGCCAGCAGCTTATGGACAGGGAACGAGCAGTACTTC.

V gene TRBV2 combines with J gene TRBJ2-3; TRBD2 aligns across 9 bases. V shed 6 bases, J shed 0 bases, and the junction held 4 bases outside the gene matches. Germline CDR1 is SNHLY and CDR2 is FYNNEI. CDR3 size: 15 residues. DNA for the CDR3: TGTGCCAGCAGAGGACTAGCGCATAGCACAGATACGCAGTATTTT. Translated: CASRGLAHSTDTQYF.